This T cell receptor (beta chain) is drawn from a study of cytomegalovirus exposure and HLA in healthy donors. CDR1 is SQVTM, CDR2 ANQGSEA, per germline. CDR3 size: 16 residues. With V trimmed by 2 bases and J by 4 bases, 9 bases remained unmatched. PCR primers comprised 60 Vbeta and 13 Jbeta primers. Here immunoSEQ multiplex PCR was the method, and the copy in TCRdb shows in-frame clones only, minus some. The sample lists approximately 170,000 clones; about 84% were seen once. The V gene is TRBV29-1, the J gene TRBJ2-1, with TRBD1 matching 9 bases. Sequencing was done on a sample of PBMCs. The origin of this receptor is a man aged 45-65 years in good health and CMV-seropositive. CDR3 DNA sequence: TGCAGCGTTGAACCGGGACAGGGAGACCTTTACAATGAGCAGTTCTTC. Its protein product is CSVEPGQGDLYNEQFF.